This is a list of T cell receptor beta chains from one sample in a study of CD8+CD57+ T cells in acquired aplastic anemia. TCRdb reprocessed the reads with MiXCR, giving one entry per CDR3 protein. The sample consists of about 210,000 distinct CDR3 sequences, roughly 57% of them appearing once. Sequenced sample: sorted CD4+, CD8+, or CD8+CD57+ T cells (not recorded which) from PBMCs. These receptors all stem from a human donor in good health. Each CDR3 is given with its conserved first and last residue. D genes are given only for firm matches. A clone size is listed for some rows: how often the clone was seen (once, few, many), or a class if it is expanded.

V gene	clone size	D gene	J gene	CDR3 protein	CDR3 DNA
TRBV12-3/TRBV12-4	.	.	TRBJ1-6	CASSFGSPLHF	TGTGCCAGCAGTTTTGGGTCACCCCTCCACTTT
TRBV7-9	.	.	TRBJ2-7	CASQLSALSTYEQYF	TGTGCCAGCCAACTCTCTGCTCTCTCGACCTACGAGCAGTACTTC
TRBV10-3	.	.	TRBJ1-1	CATQGEVGTEAFF	TGTGCCACCCAAGGGGAGGTCGGCACTGAAGCTTTCTTT
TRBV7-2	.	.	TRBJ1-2	CASSRDISRDGYTF	TGTGCCAGCAGCCGGGACATTAGCCGGGATGGCTACACCTTC
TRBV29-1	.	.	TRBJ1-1	CSVAGQSLAFF	TGCAGCGTTGCCGGGCAGTCCCTCGCTTTCTTT
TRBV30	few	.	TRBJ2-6	CAWSNTGPSGANVLTF	TGTGCCTGGAGTAATACAGGACCATCTGGGGCCAACGTCCTGACTTTC
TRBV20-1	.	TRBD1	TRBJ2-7	CSVPGQGPEQYF	TGCAGTGTTCCGGGACAGGGTCCCGAGCAGTACTTC
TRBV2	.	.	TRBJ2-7	CASSYSKGLSPYEQYF	TGTGCCAGCAGTTACTCGAAAGGGTTGTCCCCCTACGAGCAGTACTTC
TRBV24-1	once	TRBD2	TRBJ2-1	CATSAGGRTGEQFF	TGTGCCACCAGTGCTGGCGGGAGAACTGGTGAGCAGTTCTTC
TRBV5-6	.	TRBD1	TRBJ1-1	CASSLNPWGQGTEAFF	TGTGCCAGCAGCCTAAACCCGTGGGGACAGGGAACTGAAGCTTTCTTT
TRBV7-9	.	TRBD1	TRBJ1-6	CASSLGTGTSPLHF	TGTGCCAGCAGCTTAGGGACAGGGACTTCACCCCTCCACTTT
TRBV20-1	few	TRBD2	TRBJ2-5	CSARPPSGRETQYF	TGCAGTGCTAGACCCCCTAGCGGGAGAGAGACCCAGTACTTC
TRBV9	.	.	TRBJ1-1	CASSNLRATEAFF	TGTGCCAGCAGTAATTTACGGGCAACTGAAGCTTTCTTT
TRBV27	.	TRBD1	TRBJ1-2	CASSLQGQGYGYTF	TGTGCCAGCAGTTTACAAGGACAGGGGTATGGCTACACCTTC
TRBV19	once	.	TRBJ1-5	CASSIEIGQLQPQHF	TGTGCCAGTAGTATAGAGATTGGACAGTTGCAGCCCCAGCATTTT
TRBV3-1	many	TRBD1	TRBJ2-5	CASRGDREETQYF	TGTGCCAGCAGAGGGGACAGGGAAGAGACCCAGTACTTC
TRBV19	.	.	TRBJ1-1	CASSTAQGLTTEAFF	TGTGCCAGTAGTACAGCCCAGGGTCTTACAACTGAAGCTTTCTTT
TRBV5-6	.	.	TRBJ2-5	CASSVVGLGETQYF	TGTGCCAGCAGCGTGGTGGGGCTGGGAGAGACCCAGTACTTC
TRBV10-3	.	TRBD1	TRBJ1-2	CAISESLTGILGYTF	TGTGCCATCAGTGAGTCTCTGACAGGGATATTAGGCTACACCTTC
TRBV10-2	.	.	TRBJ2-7	CASSESWLRYERYF	TGCGCCAGCAGTGAATCCTGGCTGCGCTACGAGCGGTACTTC
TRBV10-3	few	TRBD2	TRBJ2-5	CAISAPSGRYGKVETQYF	TGTGCCATCAGTGCTCCTAGCGGGAGGTACGGAAAAGTGGAGACCCAGTACTTC
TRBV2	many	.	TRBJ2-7	CASREQPIPYEQYF	TGTGCCAGCAGGGAGCAACCGATCCCCTACGAGCAGTACTTC